The present TCR beta chain was sequenced within a study of early T cells in non-severe SARS-CoV-2 infection. In the study overall: The input, bulk RNA from unsorted whole blood, was sequenced, and chains were unpaired.

Study results and limitations: Using VDJdb, the matching emphasized anti-spike CD8 responses while missing private and CD4 specificities.

Unique molecular identifiers were affixed to single, distinct cDNA molecules. TCRdb called the 5' RACE reads again in MiXCR, with one record for every CDR3 protein. The table records 20,000 to 25,000 distinct CDR3 sequences, about 4.7% of them present only once. The junction had 8 bases not matched to a gene; V was cut back by 5 bases and J by 8 bases. CDR3 size: 15 residues. This clonotype was counted ten times or more. The target antigen is unknown. V and J are TRBV12-3 or TRBV12-4 and TRBJ2-1; 11 bases line up with TRBD2. Material: whole blood. This receptor was obtained from an adult who was a healthcare worker with PCR-confirmed SARS-CoV-2 infection or an uninfected control (not recorded which). CDR3 bases: TGTGCCAGCAGTCTTCTAGCGGGGGGAGGGGATGAGCAGTTCTTC. This translates into CASSLLAGGGDEQFF.